This TCR beta chain was documented in a study of graft-versus-host responses after intestinal transplantation. Study background: Tacrolimus and steroids were given for two to four years to all recipients after anti-thymocyte globulin induction. Whole-study findings and limits: Early post-transplant falls in HvG clones accompanied the peak levels of circulating GvH clones. Allografts of patients with graft-donor T cell macrochimerism showed high graft-versus-host to host-versus-graft clone ratios.

CDR3 length: 16 residues. Losses at the gene ends were 4 bases for V and 2 bases for J; bases not matched to a gene: 4. In germline, CDR1 is SGHAT, CDR2 FQNNGV. Produced via immunoSEQ multiplex PCR; TCRdb's table is partial and in-frame only. The table has roughly 5,700 clones, 33% seen once; the top ten hold 30% to 35%. Stimulators, 200,000 irradiated and violet-dye-labeled cells, were plated with 200,000 CFSE-labeled responder cells. The authors sorted proliferating CFSE-low CD3+CD4+ and CD3+CD8+ responders after the reaction. This clone was recorded only once. The TCR originated in a human patient who received an intestinal transplant. Material: alloreactive CD8+ T cells from a mixed lymphocyte reaction culture, obtained before intestinal transplant. Subset defined: CFSE-low proliferating T cells sorted from approximately 6-day pre-transplant mixed lymphocyte reaction (GvH or HvG direction). The chain links TRBV11-2 to TRBJ2-1, with TRBD2 matching over 11 bases. The CDR3: CASSSLLAGAYNEQFF. CDR3 nucleotide sequence: TGTGCCAGCAGCTCCCTACTAGCGGGGGCCTACAATGAGCAGTTCTTC.